This entry lists 24 T cell receptor beta chains sequenced from one sample in a study of CD8+ T cells in alopecia areata. Treatment: oral pan-JAK inhibitor, 5-10 mg twice daily. Extracted from the samples, RNA was reverse transcribed into cDNA to serve as the sequencing template. The assay was immunoSEQ multiplex PCR, and TCRdb's table has in-frame clones only and misses some. The data show about 190,000 clones, with roughly 60% seen just once and just over 1% held by the top ten. The material sequenced was CD4+ T cells sorted from blood, taken at week 24, from a patient treated with tofacitinib. The receptor set was obtained from a human donor with alopecia areata.

This rearrangement joins TRBV4-3 to TRBJ2-5, with 9 bases fitting TRBD2. The J segment lost 6 bases and the V segment lost 1 base, leaving 6 bases of the junction unmatched. CDR1 LGHNA and CDR2 YSLEER come from the germline V gene. The CDR3 is 15 residues long. The CDR3: CASSQGVSGGQTQYF. The DNA of the CDR3 is TGCGCCAGCAGCCAAGGTGTTAGCGGGGGACAGACCCAGTACTTC.

In DNA form, the CDR3 reads TGTGCCAGCAGCTGGAGACAGTGGGCGAACACCGGGGAGCTGTTTTTT. Translated: CASSWRQWANTGELFF. This chain uses TRBV5-6 with TRBJ2-2; weak D call: TRBD1 (5 bases). Germline CDR1 SGHDT, CDR2 YYEEEE. CDR3 length: 16 amino acids. V dropped 3 bases and J dropped 0 bases, with 12 bases sitting between them. The whole variable domain, remainder taken from reference TRBV5-6 and TRBJ2-2, is DAGVTQSPTHLIKTRGQQVTLRCSPKSGHDTVSWYQQALGQGPQFIFQYYEEEERQRGNFPDRFSGHQFPNYSSELNVNALLLGDSALYLCASSWRQWANTGELFFGEGSRLTVL.

This chain joins TRBV7-3 and TRBJ2-3; unclear D gene. The CDR3 runs 15 residues. Germline V gene lookup returns CDR1 SGHTA and CDR2 FQGTGA. V was shortened by 1 base and J by 2 bases, with 10 bases between the two germline ends. CDR3 region: CASSLSPAATDTQYF. The CDR3, as DNA: TGTGCCAGCAGCTTAAGTCCTGCCGCCACAGATACGCAGTATTTT.

This clone has a handful of counts. The rearrangement joins TRBV11-2 to TRBJ2-5, with D unclear. This CDR3 contains 13 residues. The V and J ends lost 1 base and 6 bases respectively, with 9 bases between them. In germline, CDR1 is SGHAT, CDR2 FQNNGV. The CDR3 reads CASSLGWGKTQYF. In nucleotides, the CDR3 is TGTGCCAGCAGCTTAGGATGGGGAAAGACCCAGTACTTC.

In this sample, this clone turned up a few times. This chain joins TRBV7-9 and TRBJ2-3, with D possibly being TRBD2 (6 bases). CDR1 is SEHNR and CDR2 is FQNEAQ in the germline V gene (reference sequence). Between the trimmed V and J ends, which lost 4 bases and 6 bases, there was a span of 8 bases. The CDR3 loop spans 12 amino acids. This CDR3 reads CASSSGRDTQYF. CDR3 in DNA: TGTGCCAGCAGCTCAGGGAGGGATACGCAGTATTTT.

The chain uses TRBV6-1 and TRBJ2-6; D may be TRBD1 (5 bases). The V end lost 3 bases, the J end lost 11 bases, and 11 bases lay between the germline ends. Germline V CDR1 and CDR2: MNHNS, SASEGT. The CDR3 length is 13 residues. The CDR3 DNA reads as TGTGCCAGCAGTGAGGGGCCGCCGGACGTCCTGACTTTC. This gives the protein CASSEGPPDVLTF.

The rearrangement joins TRBV5-1 to TRBJ1-1, with 8 positions matching TRBD1. V lost 3 bases, J lost 4 bases, and 8 bases stayed unmatched. Germline V gene sequence: CDR1 SGHRS, CDR2 YFSETQ. The CDR3 extends over 15 amino acids. DNA for the CDR3: TGCGCCAGCAGCTCACTACAGGGGGTCGGCACTGAAGCTTTCTTT. Its protein product is CASSSLQGVGTEAFF. Full variable domain (remainder filled in from reference TRBV5-1 and TRBJ1-1): KAGVTQTPRYLIKTRGQQVTLSCSPISGHRSVSWYQQTPGQGLQFLFEYFSETQRNKGNFPGRFSGRQFSNSRSEMNVSTLELGDSALYLCASSSLQGVGTEAFFGQGTRLTVV.

This chain uses TRBV30 with TRBJ1-2; maybe TRBD1 (6 bases). The CDR3 contains 15 residues. Germline CDR1 reads GTSNPN; CDR2 reads SVGIG (reference sequence). Trimming removed 5 bases from V and 3 bases from J, with 19 bases in between. As DNA, the CDR3 is TGTGCCTGGCACGCGGGACACTTTTTTGACTATGGCTACACCTTC. Translation: CAWHAGHFFDYGYTF.

The chain couples TRBV4-3 to TRBJ2-7; D unclear. This CDR3 contains 15 residues. CDR1 LGHNA and CDR2 YSLEER come from the germline V gene. Trimming took 0 bases from V and 1 from J, leaving 10 bases between them. The CDR3 is CASSQEGLSSYEQYF. CDR3 nucleotide sequence: TGCGCCAGCAGCCAAGAGGGGTTGAGTTCCTACGAGCAGTACTTC.

The V call is TRBV18, the J call TRBJ2-3; 7 nucleotides align to TRBD1. The CDR3 sequence is 14 residues long. Germline-derived CDR1 and CDR2 are KGHSH and LQKENI. J was trimmed by 1 base and V by 5 bases; bases with no gene match: 3. The CDR3 spells CASSGTEGTDTQYF. The CDR3 nucleotides are TGTGCCAGCTCAGGGACAGAGGGCACAGATACGCAGTATTTT.

J is TRBJ2-6 and V is TRBV29-1, with TRBD1 matching 7 bases. The J segment lost 0 bases and the V segment lost 7 bases, leaving 9 bases of the junction unmatched. The germline V gene encodes CDR1 SQVTM and CDR2 ANQGSEA. The CDR3 covers 16 residues. The CDR3 DNA reads TGCAGCGCTGGGACAGACGACCGCTCTGGGGCCAACGTCCTGACTTTC. Translated, it gives CSAGTDDRSGANVLTF.

Comments on this clone: A much more abundant neighbour one base away suggests this may be a read error. The sample has other DNA sequences that encode this CDR3 too. The chain carries TRBV6-6 and TRBJ2-6; D call uncertain. CDR1 MNHNY and CDR2 SVGAGI come from the germline V gene (reference sequence). The CDR3 has 13 amino acids. Trimming removed 5 bases from V and 1 base from J, with 3 bases in between. The CDR3 sequence is CASSGSGANVLTF. The CDR3 DNA follows: TGTGCCAGCAGTGGGTCTGGGGCCAACGTCCTGACTTTC.

V gene TRBV27 combines with J gene TRBJ1-4; D call uncertain. The CDR3 extends over 13 amino acids. Germline-derived CDR1 and CDR2 are MNHEY and SMNVEV (reference sequence). Between the trimmed V and J ends, which lost 6 bases and 4 bases, there was a span of 9 bases. CDR3 sequence reads: CASRAGNNEKLFF. CDR3 coding DNA: TGTGCCAGCAGGGCGGGGAATAATGAAAAACTGTTTTTT. Supplemented by reference TRBV27 and TRBJ1-4, the full variable domain reads EAQVTQNPRYLITVTGKKLTVTCSQNMNHEYMSWYRQDPGLGLRQIYYSMNVEVTDKGDVPEGYKVSRKEKRNFPLILESPSPNQTSLYFCASRAGNNEKLFFGSGTQLSVL.

The chain uses TRBV30 and TRBJ1-1, with D hard to call. Per germline, CDR1 GTSNPN and CDR2 SVGIG (reference sequence). The CDR3 sequence is 12 residues long. V was trimmed by 3 bases and J by 11 bases, leaving 16 bases between them. The CDR3 loop is CAWSAVGGKAFF. CDR3 DNA: TGTGCCTGGAGCGCTGTCGGAGGGAAGGCTTTCTTT.

This sequence joins TRBV5-6 and TRBJ2-3; 7 nucleotides line up with TRBD1. Trimming removed 4 bases from V and 1 base from J; junction bases left unmatched: 9. The CDR3 runs 16 residues. The V gene's germline CDR1 is SGHDT and CDR2 YYEEEE. The CDR3 sequence: CASSPSTGVRTDTQYF. CDR3 DNA sequence: TGTGCCAGCAGCCCATCTACAGGGGTGCGCACAGATACGCAGTATTTT.

The chain carries TRBV27 and TRBJ2-5; D remains unclear. The CDR3 spans 11 residues. Germline CDR1 is MNHEY and CDR2 is SMNVEV (reference sequence). Trimming removed 5 bases from V and 3 bases from J, with 4 bases in between. CDR3 sequence: CASSHKETQYF. The DNA for the CDR3 is TGTGCCAGCAGTCATAAAGAGACCCAGTACTTC.

The gene calls are TRBV5-6 and TRBJ2-6; tentative D call: TRBD2 (5 bases). CDR1 and CDR2 from the germline V gene are SGHDT and YYEEEE. V lost 1 base, J lost 0 bases, and 8 bases lay in between. The CDR3 has 16 residues. The CDR3 sequence: CASSLPGSSGANVLTF. In DNA form, the CDR3 reads TGTGCCAGCAGCTTGCCGGGGAGCTCTGGGGCCAACGTCCTGACTTTC.

The chain joins TRBV6-1 to TRBJ2-1; possibly TRBD2 for D (6 bases). Germline V gives CDR1 MNHNS, CDR2 SASEGT. Trimming shortened V by 6 bases and J by 0 bases, and 12 bases separated the two germline ends. The length of the CDR3 is 15 residues. The CDR3 spells CASREGRTSYNEQFF. The DNA of the CDR3 is TGTGCCAGCAGGGAGGGAAGAACCTCCTACAATGAGCAGTTCTTC.

This chain joins TRBV5-1 and TRBJ2-7; no firm D call. V lost 1 base, J lost 1 base, and 6 bases lay in between. The CDR3 is 13 amino acids. The germline V gene has CDR1 SGHRS and CDR2 YFSETQ. CDR3 in amino acids: CASSLRPSYEQYF. Here the CDR3 DNA reads TGCGCCAGCAGCTTGCGGCCTTCCTACGAGCAGTACTTC.

In this sample, this clone turned up many times. The rearrangement joins TRBV5-5 to TRBJ2-5, with 10 bases lining up with TRBD1. The CDR3 is 16 residues long. The V segment lost 2 bases and the J segment 0 bases; nucleotides outside the gene matches: 4. Germline values: CDR1 SGHKS, CDR2 YYEKEE (reference sequence). In DNA form, the CDR3 reads TGTGCCAGCAGCTTTGGGGACAGGGGAAACCAAGAGACCCAGTACTTC. Amino acid sequence: CASSFGDRGNQETQYF.

This sequence joins TRBV2 and TRBJ2-7; perhaps TRBD1 as D (5 bases). The CDR3 loop spans 12 amino acids. The V gene's germline CDR1 is SNHLY and CDR2 FYNNEI. V shed 7 bases and J shed 2 bases, with 9 bases lying between them. The CDR3 is CASKGRTYEQYF. Written as DNA, the CDR3 is TGTGCCAGCAAGGGGCGGACCTACGAGCAGTACTTC.

V gene TRBV2 combines with J gene TRBJ1-2; D ambiguous. The V end lost 6 bases, the J end lost 7 bases, and 12 bases lay between the germline ends. The CDR3 sequence is 12 residues long. Germline V gene sequence: CDR1 SNHLY, CDR2 FYNNEI. The CDR3 region has the DNA TGTGCCAGCAGGGCCCTCACGTTTGGCTACACCTTC. Amino acid sequence: CASRALTFGYTF.

This clone appeared a few times. The chain has TRBV27 and TRBJ1-3, with TRBD1 as a possible D gene (5 bases). The CDR3 is 17 amino acids. In germline, CDR1 is MNHEY, CDR2 SMNVEV (reference sequence). V shed 5 bases and J shed 0 bases, with 17 bases lying between them. The CDR3 is CASSPRGVQGSGNTIYF. Here the CDR3 DNA reads TGTGCCAGCAGTCCTCGCGGAGTCCAGGGCTCTGGAAACACCATATATTTT.

The chain joins TRBV2 to TRBJ2-1; 13 bases agree with TRBD2. Trimming at V came to 6 bases and at J to 8 bases, leaving 10 bases not matched to a gene. This CDR3 is built from 16 residues. Per the germline V gene, CDR1 is SNHLY and CDR2 is FYNNEI. CDR3 nucleotide sequence: TGTGCCAGCAGCGCAACTAGCGGGGGGGCCCGTGATGAGCAGTTCTTC. As protein: CASSATSGGARDEQFF.